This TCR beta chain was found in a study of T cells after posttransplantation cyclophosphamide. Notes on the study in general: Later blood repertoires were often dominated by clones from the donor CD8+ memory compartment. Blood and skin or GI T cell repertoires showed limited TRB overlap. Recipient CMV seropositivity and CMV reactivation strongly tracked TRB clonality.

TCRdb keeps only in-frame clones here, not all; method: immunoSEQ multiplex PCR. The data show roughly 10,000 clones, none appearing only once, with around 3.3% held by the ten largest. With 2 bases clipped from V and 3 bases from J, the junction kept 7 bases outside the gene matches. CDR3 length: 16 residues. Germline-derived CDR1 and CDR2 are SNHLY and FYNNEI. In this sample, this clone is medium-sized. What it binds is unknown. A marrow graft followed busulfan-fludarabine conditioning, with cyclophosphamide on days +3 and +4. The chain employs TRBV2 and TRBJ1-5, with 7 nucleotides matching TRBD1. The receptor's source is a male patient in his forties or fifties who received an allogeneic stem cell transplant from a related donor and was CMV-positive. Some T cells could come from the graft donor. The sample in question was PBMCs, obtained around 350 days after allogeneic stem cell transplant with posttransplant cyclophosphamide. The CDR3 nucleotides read TGTGCCAGCAGTGAATCTCCAGGGGGGAACAATCAGCCCCAGCATTTT. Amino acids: CASSESPGGNNQPQHF.